This T cell receptor beta chain originates from a study of Ad26.COV2.S vaccination and SARS-CoV-2 variants. Overall study results and limits: It was found that vaccine and placebo recipients had similar non-spike TCR breadth.

Trimming removed 2 bases from V and 7 bases from J; junction bases left unmatched: 9. CDR3 length: 15 amino acids. The germline CDR1 and CDR2 sequences are SGHRS and YFSETQ. About this clone: The antigen is undetermined.

As to treatment: approximately 18 received Ad26.COV2.S at low or high dose, single or two shots; about five received placebo; per-sample allocation not given. The study sampled participants on day 63 after the first vaccine or placebo injection. Wuhan-strain SARS-CoV-2 spike was expressed by the Ad26 vector that made up the vaccine. This table comes from immunoSEQ multiplex PCR, and its TCRdb copy is limited to in-frame clones, with some not included. Of roughly 420,000 clones listed, roughly 89% are singletons. This chain links TRBV5-1 with TRBJ2-1, with 7 bases that match TRBD2. This receptor was identified in a person aged 18-60 years who received the Ad26.COV2.S COVID-19 vaccine or a placebo. The sample here was peripheral blood, taken in a trial of Ad26.COV2.S vaccine versus placebo. DNA of the CDR3: TGCGCCAGCAGCTTATGGTGGGAGGGTGGTAATGAGCAGTTCTTC. This codes for CASSLWWEGGNEQFF.